This T cell receptor (beta chain) was retrieved from a study of shared clonotypes between healthy human individuals. In the study overall: Per donor, three plates held CD4 naive cells, three held CD4 memory, two held CD8 naive and one held CD8 memory.

With regard to this clone: Antigen specificity is unknown.

Points from the study as a whole: Relative to their counterparts shared across all four donors, non-shared clonotypes exhibited diminished generation probabilities. An expected dependence of interdonor clonotype sharing on sequencing depth was noted.

Sequencing was performed with immunoSEQ multiplex PCR; in TCRdb, only in-frame clones are kept and a portion is missing. The sample lists roughly 520,000 clones; about 96% were seen once. CD4+ cells underwent separation, giving CD45RA+ naive and CD45RA-negative memory subsets. The CDR3 is made up of 11 amino acids. Germline loops: CDR1 LNHDA, CDR2 SQIVND (reference sequence). The chain carries TRBV19 and TRBJ2-5; D remains unclear. The J call could be wrong; TRBJ2-7 is a better fit for the DNA end. Source material: naive CD4+ T cells sorted from blood. Stated subset: CD45RA+ positively selected. The clonotype comes from a woman between 25 and 40 years old in good health. The CDR3 loop is CASKGSYEQYF. CDR3 DNA: TGTGCCAGTAAGGGTAGCTACGAGCAGTACTTC.